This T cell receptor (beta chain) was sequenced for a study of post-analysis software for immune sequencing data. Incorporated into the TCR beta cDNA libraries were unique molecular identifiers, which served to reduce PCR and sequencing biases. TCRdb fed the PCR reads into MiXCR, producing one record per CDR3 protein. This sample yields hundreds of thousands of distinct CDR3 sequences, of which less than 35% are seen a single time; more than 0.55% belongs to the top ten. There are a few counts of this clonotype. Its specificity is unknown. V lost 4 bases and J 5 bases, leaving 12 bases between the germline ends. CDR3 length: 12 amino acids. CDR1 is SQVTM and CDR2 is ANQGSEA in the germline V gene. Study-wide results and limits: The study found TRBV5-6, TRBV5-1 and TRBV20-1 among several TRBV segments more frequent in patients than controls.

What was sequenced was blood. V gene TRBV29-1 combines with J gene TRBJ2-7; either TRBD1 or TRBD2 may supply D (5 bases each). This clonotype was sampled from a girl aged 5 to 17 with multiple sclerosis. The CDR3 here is CSVGPGRNEQYF. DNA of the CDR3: TGCAGCGTTGGCCCGGGACGGAACGAGCAGTACTTC.